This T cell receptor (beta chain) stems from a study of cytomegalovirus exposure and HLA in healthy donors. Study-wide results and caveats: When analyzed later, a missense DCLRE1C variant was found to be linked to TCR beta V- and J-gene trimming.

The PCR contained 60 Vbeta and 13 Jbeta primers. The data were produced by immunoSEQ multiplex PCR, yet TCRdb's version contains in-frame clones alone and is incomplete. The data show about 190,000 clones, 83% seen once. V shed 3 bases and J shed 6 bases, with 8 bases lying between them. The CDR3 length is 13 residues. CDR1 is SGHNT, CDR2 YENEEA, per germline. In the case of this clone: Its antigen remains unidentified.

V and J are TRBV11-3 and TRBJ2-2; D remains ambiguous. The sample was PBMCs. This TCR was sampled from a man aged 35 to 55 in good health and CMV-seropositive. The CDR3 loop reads CASSFSSAGELFF. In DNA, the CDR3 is TGTGCCAGCAGCTTTAGCAGTGCCGGGGAGCTGTTTTTT.